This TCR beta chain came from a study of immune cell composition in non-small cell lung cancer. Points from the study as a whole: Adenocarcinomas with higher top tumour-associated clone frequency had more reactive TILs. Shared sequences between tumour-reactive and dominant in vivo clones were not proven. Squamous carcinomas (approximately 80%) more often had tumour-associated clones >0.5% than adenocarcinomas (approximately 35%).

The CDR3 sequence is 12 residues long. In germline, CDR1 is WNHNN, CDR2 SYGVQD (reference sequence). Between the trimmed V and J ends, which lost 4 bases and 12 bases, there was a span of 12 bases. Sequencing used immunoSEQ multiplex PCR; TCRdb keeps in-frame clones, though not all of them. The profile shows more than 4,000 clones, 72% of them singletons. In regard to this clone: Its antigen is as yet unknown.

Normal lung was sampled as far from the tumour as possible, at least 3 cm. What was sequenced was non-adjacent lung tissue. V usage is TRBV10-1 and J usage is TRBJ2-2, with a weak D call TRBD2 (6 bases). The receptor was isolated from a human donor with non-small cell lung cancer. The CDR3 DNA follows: TGCGCCAGCAGTGGGCCCGCGGGGAAGCTGTTTTTT. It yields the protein CASSGPAGKLFF.